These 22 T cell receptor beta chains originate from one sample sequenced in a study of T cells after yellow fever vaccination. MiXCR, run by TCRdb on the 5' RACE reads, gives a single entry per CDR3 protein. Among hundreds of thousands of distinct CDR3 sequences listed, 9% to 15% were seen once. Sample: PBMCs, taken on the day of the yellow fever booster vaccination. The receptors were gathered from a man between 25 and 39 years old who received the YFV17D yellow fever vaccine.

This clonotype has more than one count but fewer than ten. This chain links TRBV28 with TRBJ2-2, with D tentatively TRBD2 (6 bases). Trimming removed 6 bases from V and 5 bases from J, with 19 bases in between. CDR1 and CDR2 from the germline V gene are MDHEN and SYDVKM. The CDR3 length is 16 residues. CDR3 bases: TGTGCCAGCAGCCCTCTGACTAGGAGTCGGACCGGGGAGCTGTTTTTT. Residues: CASSPLTRSRTGELFF.

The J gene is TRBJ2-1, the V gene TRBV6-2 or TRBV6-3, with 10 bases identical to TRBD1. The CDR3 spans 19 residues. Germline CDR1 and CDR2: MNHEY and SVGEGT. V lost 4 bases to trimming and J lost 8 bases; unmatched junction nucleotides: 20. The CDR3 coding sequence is TGTGCCAGCAGTTTTACCGGGACAGGGGTAGTGGTCCTTCCCCATGAGCAGTTCTTC. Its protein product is CASSFTGTGVVVLPHEQFF.

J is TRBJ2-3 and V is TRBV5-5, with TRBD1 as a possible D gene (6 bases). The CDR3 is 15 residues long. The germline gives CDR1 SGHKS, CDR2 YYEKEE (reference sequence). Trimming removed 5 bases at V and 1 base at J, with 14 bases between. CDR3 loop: CASSGAGVGTDTQYF. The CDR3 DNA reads TGTGCCAGCAGTGGGGCAGGGGTGGGCACAGATACGCAGTATTTT.

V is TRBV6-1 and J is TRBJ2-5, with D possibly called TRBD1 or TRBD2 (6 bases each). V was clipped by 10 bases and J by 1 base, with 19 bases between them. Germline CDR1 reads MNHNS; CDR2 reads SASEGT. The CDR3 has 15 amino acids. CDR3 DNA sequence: TGTGCCACCGCGGACGGGGGCGCAGTCCAAGAGACCCAGTACTTC. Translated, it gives CATADGGAVQETQYF.

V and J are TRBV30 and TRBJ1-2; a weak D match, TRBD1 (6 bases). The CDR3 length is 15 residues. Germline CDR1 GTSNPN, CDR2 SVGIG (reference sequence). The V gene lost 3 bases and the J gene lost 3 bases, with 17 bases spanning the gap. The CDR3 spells CAWRALQGPYYGYTF. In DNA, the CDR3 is TGTGCCTGGAGGGCACTGCAGGGGCCTTACTATGGCTACACCTTC.

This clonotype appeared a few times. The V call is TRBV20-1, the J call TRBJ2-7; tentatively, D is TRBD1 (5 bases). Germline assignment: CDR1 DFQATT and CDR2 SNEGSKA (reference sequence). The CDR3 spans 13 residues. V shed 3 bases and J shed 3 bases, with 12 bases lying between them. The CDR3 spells CSASRQGYYEQYF. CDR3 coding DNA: TGCAGTGCTAGTAGGCAGGGCTACTACGAGCAGTACTTC.

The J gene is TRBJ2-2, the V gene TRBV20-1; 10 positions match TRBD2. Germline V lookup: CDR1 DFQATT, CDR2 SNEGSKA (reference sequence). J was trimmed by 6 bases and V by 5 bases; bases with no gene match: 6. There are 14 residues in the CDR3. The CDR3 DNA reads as TGCAGTGCTCGTCTAGCGGGAGCGTCCGGGGAGCTGTTTTTT. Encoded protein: CSARLAGASGELFF.

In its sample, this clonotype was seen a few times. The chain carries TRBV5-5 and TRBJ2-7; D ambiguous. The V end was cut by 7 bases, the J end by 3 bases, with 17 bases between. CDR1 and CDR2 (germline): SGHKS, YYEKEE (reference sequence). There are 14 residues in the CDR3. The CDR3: CASAIGSEDYEQYF. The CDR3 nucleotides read TGTGCCAGCGCTATCGGATCCGAGGACTACGAGCAGTACTTC.

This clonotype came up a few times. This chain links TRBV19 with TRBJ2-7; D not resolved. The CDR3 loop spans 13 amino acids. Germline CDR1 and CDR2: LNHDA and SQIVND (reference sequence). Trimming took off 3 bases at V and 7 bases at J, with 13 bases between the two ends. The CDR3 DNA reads TGTGCCAGTAGTATCTACTCCCAAGGGGAGCAGTACTTC. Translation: CASSIYSQGEQYF. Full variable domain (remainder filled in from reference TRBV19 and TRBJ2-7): DGGITQSPKYLFRKEGQNVTLSCEQNLNHDAMYWYRQDPGQGLRLIYYSQIVNDFQKGDIAEGYSVSREKKESFPLTVTSAQKNPTAFYLCASSIYSQGEQYFGPGTRLTVT.

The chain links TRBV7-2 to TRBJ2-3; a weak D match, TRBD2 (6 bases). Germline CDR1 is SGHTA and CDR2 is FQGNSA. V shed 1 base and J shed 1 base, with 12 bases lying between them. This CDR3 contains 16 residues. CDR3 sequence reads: CASSLGGSGRTDTQYF. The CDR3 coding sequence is TGTGCCAGCAGCTTAGGAGGTAGCGGTCGCACAGATACGCAGTATTTT.

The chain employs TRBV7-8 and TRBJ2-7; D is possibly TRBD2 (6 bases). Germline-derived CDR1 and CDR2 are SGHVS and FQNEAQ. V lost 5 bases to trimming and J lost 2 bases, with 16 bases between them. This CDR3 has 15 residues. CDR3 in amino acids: CASSPRGSGTYEQYF. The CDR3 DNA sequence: TGTGCCAGCAGCCCCCGGGGTAGCGGTACCTACGAGCAGTACTTC.

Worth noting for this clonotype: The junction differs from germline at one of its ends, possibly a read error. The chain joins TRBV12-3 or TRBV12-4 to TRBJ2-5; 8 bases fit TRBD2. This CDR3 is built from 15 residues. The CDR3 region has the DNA TGTGCCAGCAGTTTAGCCAGCGGGAGTGTTACCGTGCGAGACTTC. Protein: CASSLASGSVTVRDF.

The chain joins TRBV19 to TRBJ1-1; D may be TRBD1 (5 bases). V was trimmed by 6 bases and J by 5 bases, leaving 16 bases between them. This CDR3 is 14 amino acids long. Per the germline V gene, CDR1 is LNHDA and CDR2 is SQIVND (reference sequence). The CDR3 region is CASRSGRVGTEAFF. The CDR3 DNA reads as TGTGCCAGTAGGTCAGGGAGAGTGGGGACTGAAGCTTTCTTT.

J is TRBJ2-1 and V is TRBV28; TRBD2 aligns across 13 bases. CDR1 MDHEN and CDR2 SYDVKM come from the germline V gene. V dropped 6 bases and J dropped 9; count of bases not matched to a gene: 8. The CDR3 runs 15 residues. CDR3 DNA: TGTGCCAGCAGGCCCCGACTAGCGGGAGGTTTTGAGCAGTTCTTC. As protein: CASRPRLAGGFEQFF.

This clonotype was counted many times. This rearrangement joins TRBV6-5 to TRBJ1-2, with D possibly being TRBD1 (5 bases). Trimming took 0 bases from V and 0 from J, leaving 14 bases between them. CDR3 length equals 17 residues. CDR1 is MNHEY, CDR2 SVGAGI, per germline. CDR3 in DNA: TGTGCCAGCAGTTACTCGGATTACAGGAGTACTAACTATGGCTACACCTTC. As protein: CASSYSDYRSTNYGYTF.

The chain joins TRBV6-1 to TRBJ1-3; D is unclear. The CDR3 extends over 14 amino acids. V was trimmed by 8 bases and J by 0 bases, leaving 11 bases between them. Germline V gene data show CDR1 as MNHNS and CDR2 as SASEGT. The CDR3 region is CASVDGGSGNTIYF. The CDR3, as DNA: TGTGCCAGCGTGGACGGCGGCTCTGGAAACACCATATATTTT.

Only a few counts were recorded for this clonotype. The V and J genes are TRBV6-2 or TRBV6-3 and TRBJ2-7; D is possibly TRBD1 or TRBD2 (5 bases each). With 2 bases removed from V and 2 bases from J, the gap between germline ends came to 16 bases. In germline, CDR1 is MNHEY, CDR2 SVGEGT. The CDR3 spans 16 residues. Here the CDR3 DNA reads TGTGCCAGCAGTTACCCACCCTCGGGACGGACCTACGAGCAGTACTTC. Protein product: CASSYPPSGRTYEQYF.

CDR3 sequence (DNA): TGTGCCAGCAACCACCTTGGGGTGCTAGATACGCAGTATTTT. Protein sequence: CASNHLGVLDTQYF. The chain links TRBV7-8 to TRBJ2-3; no firm D call. The germline V and J ends were trimmed by 7 bases and 5 bases, with 16 bases remaining between them. The CDR3 runs to 14 residues. The V gene's germline CDR1 is SGHVS and CDR2 FQNEAQ.

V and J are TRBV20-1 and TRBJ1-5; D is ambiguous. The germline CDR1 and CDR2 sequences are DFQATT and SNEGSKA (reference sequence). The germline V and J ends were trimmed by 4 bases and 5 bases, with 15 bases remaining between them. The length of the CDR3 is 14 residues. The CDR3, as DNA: TGCAGTGCTACAACTGTGGTAGAAGATCAGCCCCAGCATTTT. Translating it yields CSATTVVEDQPQHF.

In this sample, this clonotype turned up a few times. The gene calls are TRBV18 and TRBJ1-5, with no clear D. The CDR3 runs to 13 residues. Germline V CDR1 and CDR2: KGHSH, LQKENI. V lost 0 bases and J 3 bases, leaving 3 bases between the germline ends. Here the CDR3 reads CASSPPLNQPQHF. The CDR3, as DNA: TGTGCCAGCTCACCACCCCTCAATCAGCCCCAGCATTTT. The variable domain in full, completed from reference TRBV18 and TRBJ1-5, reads NAGVMQNPRHLVRRRGQEARLRCSPMKGHSHVYWYRQLPEEGLKFMVYLQKENIIDESGMPKERFSAEFPKEGPSILRIQQVVRGDSAAYFCASSPPLNQPQHFGDGTRLSIL.

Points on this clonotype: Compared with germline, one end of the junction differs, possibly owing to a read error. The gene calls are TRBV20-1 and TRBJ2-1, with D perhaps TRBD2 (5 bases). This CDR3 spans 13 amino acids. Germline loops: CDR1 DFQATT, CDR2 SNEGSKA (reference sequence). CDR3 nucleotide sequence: TGCAGTACTAGATCGGCCCGGAGCAATGAGCAGTTCTTC. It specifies CSTRSARSNEQFF.

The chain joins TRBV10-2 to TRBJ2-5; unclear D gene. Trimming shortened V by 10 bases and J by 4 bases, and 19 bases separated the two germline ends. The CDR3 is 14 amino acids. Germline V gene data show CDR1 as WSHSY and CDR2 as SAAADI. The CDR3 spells CATNLEGRSETQYF. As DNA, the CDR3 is TGCGCCACCAACCTAGAAGGAAGGTCAGAGACCCAGTACTTC.